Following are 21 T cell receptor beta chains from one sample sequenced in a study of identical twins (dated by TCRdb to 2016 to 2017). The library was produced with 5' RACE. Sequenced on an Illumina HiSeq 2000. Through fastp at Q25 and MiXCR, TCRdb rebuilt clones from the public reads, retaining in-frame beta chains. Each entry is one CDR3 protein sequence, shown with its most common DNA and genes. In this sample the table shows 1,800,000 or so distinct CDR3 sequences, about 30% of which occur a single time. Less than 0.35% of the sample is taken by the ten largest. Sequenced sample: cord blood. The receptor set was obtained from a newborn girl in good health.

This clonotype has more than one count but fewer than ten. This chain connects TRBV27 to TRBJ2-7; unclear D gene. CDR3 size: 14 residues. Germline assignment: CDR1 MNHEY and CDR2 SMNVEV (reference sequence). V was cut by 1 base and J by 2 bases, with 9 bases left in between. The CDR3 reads CASSLWPVTYEQYF. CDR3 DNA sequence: TGTGCCAGCAGTTTATGGCCAGTGACCTACGAGCAGTACTTC.

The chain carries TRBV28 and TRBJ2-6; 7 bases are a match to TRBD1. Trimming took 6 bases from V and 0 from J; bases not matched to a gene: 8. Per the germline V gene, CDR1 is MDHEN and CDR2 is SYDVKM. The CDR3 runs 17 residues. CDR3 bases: TGTGCCAGCAGGGGACGGACAGGCCGCTCTGGGGCCAACGTCCTGACTTTC. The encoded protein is CASRGRTGRSGANVLTF.

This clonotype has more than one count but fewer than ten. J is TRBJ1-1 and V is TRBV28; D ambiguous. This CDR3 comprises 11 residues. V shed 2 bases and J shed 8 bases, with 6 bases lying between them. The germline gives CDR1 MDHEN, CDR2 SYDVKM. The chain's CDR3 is CASSLEVEAFF. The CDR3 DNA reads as TGTGCCAGCAGTTTAGAGGTAGAAGCTTTCTTT.

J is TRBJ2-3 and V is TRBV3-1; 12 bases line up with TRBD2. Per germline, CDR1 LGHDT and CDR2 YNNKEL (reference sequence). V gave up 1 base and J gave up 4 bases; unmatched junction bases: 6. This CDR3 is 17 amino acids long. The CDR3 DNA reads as TGTGCCAGCAGCCAAGCTAGCGGGAGGGCCAGAGCAGATACGCAGTATTTT. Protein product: CASSQASGRARADTQYF.

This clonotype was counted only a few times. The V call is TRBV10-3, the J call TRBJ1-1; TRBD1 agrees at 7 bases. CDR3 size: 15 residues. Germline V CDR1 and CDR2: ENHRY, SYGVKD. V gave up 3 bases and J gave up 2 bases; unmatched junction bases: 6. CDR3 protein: CAISDPGQRNTEAFF. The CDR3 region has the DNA TGTGCCATCAGTGACCCGGGACAGAGAAACACTGAAGCTTTCTTT.

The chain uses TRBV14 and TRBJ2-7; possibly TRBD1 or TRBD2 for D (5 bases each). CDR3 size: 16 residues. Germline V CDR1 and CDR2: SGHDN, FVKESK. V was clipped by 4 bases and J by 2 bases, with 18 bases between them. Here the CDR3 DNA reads TGTGCCAGCAGCCGAAGTCACCGGGACCGAGCCTACGAGCAGTACTTC. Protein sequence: CASSRSHRDRAYEQYF.

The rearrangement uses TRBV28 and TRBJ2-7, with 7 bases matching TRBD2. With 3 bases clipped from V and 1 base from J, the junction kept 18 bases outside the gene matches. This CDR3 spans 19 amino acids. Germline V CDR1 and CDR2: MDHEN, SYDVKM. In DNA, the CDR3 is TGTGCCAGCAGTTTTGCCTGGGGAGCTAGCGGCCCAACATCCTACGAGCAGTACTTC. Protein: CASSFAWGASGPTSYEQYF. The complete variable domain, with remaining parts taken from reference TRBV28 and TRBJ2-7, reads DVKVTQSSRYLVKRTGEKVFLECVQDMDHENMFWYRQDPGLGLRLIYFSYDVKMKEKGDIPEGYSVSREKKERFSLILESASTNQTSMYLCASSFAWGASGPTSYEQYFGPGTRLTVT.

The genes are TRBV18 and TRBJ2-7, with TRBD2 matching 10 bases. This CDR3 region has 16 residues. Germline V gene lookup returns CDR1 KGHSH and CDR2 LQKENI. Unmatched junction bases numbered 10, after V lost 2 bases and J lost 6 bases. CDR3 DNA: TGTGCCAGCTCACCAAAACTAGCGGGGCTATTCGCCGAGCAGTACTTC. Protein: CASSPKLAGLFAEQYF.

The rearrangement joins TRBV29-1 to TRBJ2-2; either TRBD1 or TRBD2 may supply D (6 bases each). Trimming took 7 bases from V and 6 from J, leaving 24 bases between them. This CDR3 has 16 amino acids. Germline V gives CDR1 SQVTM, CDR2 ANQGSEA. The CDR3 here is CSAGGGTSPVAGELFF. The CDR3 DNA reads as TGCAGCGCTGGGGGCGGGACATCGCCGGTCGCCGGGGAGCTGTTTTTT.

The CDR3 DNA reads TGTGCCAGCAGGGACACAGGGCGGGAAAAACTGTTTTTT. This encodes CASRDTGREKLFF. The chain uses TRBV27 and TRBJ1-4; weak D call: TRBD1 (6 bases). Germline values: CDR1 MNHEY, CDR2 SMNVEV (reference sequence). Between the trimmed V and J ends, which lost 6 bases and 8 bases, there was a span of 13 bases. The CDR3 is 13 residues long.

This CDR3 is CRPTGKGYTF. The CDR3 nucleotides are TGCAGACCGACAGGGAAGGGCTACACCTTC. V usage is TRBV20-1 and J usage is TRBJ1-2; 7 bases map to TRBD1. Germline loops: CDR1 DFQATT, CDR2 SNEGSKA (reference sequence). There are 10 residues in the CDR3.

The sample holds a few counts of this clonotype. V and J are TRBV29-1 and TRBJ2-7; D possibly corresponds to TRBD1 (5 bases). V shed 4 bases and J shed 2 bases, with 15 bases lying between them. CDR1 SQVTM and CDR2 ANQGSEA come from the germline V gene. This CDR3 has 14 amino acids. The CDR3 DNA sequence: TGCAGCGTTGCGACCTCCGGCAGGGCCTACGAGCAGTACTTC. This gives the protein CSVATSGRAYEQYF.

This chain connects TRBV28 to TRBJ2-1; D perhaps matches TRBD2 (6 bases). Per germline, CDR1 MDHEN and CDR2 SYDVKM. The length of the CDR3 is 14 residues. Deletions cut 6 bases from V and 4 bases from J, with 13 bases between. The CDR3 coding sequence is TGTGCCAGCAGCCGGGACTCCAATTACAATGAGCAGTTCTTC. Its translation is CASSRDSNYNEQFF.

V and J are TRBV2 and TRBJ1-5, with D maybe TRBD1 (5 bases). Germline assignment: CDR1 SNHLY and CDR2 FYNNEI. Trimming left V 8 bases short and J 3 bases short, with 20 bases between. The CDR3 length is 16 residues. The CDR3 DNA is TGTGCCAGCCAAAGGACACACACAGTCAACAATCAGCCCCAGCATTTT. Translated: CASQRTHTVNNQPQHF.

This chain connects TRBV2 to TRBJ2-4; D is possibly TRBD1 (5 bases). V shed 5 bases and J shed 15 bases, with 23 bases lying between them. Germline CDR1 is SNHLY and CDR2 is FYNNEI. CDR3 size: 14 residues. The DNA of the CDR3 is TGTGCCAGCAGTCTGCAGGGTATGGTCGGTCGTGGGTACTTC. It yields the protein CASSLQGMVGRGYF.

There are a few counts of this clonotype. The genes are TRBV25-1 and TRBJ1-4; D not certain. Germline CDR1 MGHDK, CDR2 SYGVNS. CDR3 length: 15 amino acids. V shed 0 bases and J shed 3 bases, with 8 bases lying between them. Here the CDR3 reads CASSEYSVANEKLFF. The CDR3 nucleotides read TGTGCCAGCAGTGAATATTCGGTGGCTAATGAAAAACTGTTTTTT.

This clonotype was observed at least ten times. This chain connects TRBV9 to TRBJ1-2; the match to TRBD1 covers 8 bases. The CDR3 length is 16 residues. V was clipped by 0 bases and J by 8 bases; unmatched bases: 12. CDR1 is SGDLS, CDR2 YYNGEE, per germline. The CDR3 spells CASSVVPTGGNEGYTF. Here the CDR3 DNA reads TGTGCCAGCAGCGTAGTTCCAACAGGGGGTAACGAAGGCTACACCTTC.

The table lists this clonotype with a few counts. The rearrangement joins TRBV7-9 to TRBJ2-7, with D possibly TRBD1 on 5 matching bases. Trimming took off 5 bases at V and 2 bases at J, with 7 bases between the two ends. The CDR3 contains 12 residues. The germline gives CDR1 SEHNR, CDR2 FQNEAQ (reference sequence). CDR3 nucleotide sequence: TGTGCCAGCAGCATGACAGCCTACGAGCAGTACTTC. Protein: CASSMTAYEQYF.

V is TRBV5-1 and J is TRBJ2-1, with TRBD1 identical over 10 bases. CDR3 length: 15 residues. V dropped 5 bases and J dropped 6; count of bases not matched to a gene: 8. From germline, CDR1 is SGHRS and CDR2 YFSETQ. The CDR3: CASRGQGTLSNEQFF. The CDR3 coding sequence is TGCGCCAGCAGGGGACAGGGGACCCTTTCCAATGAGCAGTTCTTC.

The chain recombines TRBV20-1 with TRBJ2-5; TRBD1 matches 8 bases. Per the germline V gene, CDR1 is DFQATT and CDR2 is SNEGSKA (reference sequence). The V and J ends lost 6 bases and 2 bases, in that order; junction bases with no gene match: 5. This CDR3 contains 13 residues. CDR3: CSADRDLQETQYF. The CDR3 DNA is TGCAGTGCGGACAGGGACCTTCAAGAGACCCAGTACTTC.

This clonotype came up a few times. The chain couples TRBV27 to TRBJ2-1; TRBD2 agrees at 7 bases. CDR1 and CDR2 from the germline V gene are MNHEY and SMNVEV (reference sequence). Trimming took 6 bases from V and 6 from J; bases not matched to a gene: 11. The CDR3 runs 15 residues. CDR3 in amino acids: CASSNRDYDPNEQFF. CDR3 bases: TGTGCCAGCAGCAACCGGGACTACGACCCCAATGAGCAGTTCTTC.